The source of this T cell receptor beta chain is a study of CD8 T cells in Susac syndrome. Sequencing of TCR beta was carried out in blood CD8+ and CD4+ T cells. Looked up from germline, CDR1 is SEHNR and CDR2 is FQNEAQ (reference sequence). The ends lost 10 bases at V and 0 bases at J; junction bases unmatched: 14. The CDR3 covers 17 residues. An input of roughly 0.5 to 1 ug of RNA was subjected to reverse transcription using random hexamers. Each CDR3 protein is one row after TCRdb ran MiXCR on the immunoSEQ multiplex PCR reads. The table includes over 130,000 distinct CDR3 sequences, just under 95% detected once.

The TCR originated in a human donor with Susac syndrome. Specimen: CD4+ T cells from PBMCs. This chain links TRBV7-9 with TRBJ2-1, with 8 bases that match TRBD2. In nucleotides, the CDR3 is TGTGCCACCCTAGGGGTCCTAAGCGGGAGCTCCTACAATGAGCAGTTCTTC. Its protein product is CATLGVLSGSSYNEQFF.